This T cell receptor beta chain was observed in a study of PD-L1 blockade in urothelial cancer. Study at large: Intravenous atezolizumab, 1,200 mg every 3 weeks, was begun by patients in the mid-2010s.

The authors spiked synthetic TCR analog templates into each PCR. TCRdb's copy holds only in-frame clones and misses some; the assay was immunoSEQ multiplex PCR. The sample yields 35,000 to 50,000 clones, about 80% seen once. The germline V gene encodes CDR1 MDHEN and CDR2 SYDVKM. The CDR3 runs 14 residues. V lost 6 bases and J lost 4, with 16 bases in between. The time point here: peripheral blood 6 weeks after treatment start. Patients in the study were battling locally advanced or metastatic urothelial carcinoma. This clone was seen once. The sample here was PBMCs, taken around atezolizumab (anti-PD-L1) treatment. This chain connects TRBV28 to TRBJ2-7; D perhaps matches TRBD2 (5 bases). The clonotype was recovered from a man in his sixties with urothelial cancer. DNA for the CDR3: TGTGCCAGCAGGCCCCCGAGGGAAGGATACGAGCAGTACTTC. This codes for CASRPPREGYEQYF.